One and the same sample provided the 13 T cell receptor beta chains below, sequenced in a study of T cell responses to AZD1222 COVID-19 vaccine. Sequencing used immunoSEQ multiplex PCR; TCRdb keeps in-frame clones, though not all of them. Of 210,000 or so clones listed, under 95% are singletons. The sample was peripheral blood, taken on day 0 of MenACWY control vaccination. These receptor sequences come from an adult in good health.

This clone was seen a single time. This chain links TRBV6-6 with TRBJ2-7; the D is unclear. Trimming pared 7 bases from V and 7 bases from J, leaving 11 bases between. The CDR3 is 11 residues long. Germline V gene data show CDR1 as MNHNY and CDR2 as SVGAGI (reference sequence). The CDR3 spells CASKKQLEQYF. In nucleotides, the CDR3 is TGTGCCAGCAAGAAACAACTGGAGCAGTACTTC.

This chain links TRBV6-5 with TRBJ2-7; perhaps TRBD2 as D (7 bases). The CDR3 runs to 15 residues. Germline-derived CDR1 and CDR2 are MNHEY and SVGAGI. The V end lost 3 bases, the J end lost 0 bases, and 12 bases lay between the germline ends. The CDR3 DNA is TGTGCCAGCAGTTATCCTCGGGGGGCCTCCTACGAGCAGTACTTC. It codes for CASSYPRGASYEQYF.

The chain links TRBV7-2 to TRBJ2-7; the match to TRBD1 covers 7 bases. Germline-derived CDR1 and CDR2 are SGHTA and FQGNSA. The CDR3 has 15 residues. The trim removed 5 bases at V and 2 bases at J, leaving 9 bases unmatched. The CDR3 loop is CASSTRLTGTYEQYF. For the CDR3, the DNA is TGTGCCAGCAGCACGCGATTGACAGGGACCTACGAGCAGTACTTC.

This clone has only one observation. In nucleotides, the CDR3 is TGTGCCAGCAGCCCGGGTACAGGGGGCCCTGAAGCTTTCTTT. This sequence encodes CASSPGTGGPEAFF. The chain employs TRBV5-6 and TRBJ1-1, with 9 bases aligning to TRBD1. The junction had 7 bases not matched to a gene; V was cut back by 4 bases and J by 6 bases. CDR3 size: 14 residues. The germline CDR1 and CDR2 sequences are SGHDT and YYEEEE.

The sample holds a few counts of this clone. The chain links TRBV19 to TRBJ1-2; no definite D call. Germline V gene lookup returns CDR1 LNHDA and CDR2 SQIVND (reference sequence). This CDR3 has 15 residues. Between the trimmed V and J ends, which lost 3 bases and 1 base, there was a span of 12 bases. CDR3 loop: CASSIVQVHNYGYTF. The CDR3 DNA sequence: TGTGCCAGTAGTATTGTTCAGGTGCATAACTATGGCTACACCTTC.

The chain uses TRBV12-3 or TRBV12-4 and TRBJ1-2, with TRBD1 identical over 7 bases. Germline trimming cut 9 bases from V and 3 bases from J; bases unmatched to any gene: 4. The CDR3 has 12 residues. The CDR3 here is CASYRGYYGYTF. Written as DNA, the CDR3 is TGTGCCAGTTACAGGGGTTACTATGGCTACACCTTC.

The J gene is TRBJ1-1, the V gene TRBV7-9; D possibly corresponds to TRBD1 (5 bases). Trimming shortened V by 4 bases and J by 6 bases, and 15 bases separated the two germline ends. Germline V gives CDR1 SEHNR, CDR2 FQNEAQ (reference sequence). This CDR3 has 14 amino acids. DNA of the CDR3: TGTGCCAGCAGCTGGTCGGGAGGGGCTCCTGAAGCTTTCTTT. Protein: CASSWSGGAPEAFF.

This chain links TRBV6-1 with TRBJ1-4, with D maybe TRBD1 (6 bases). Trimming stripped 1 base from V and 8 bases from J, with 11 bases between. Looked up from germline, CDR1 is MNHNS and CDR2 is SASEGT. The CDR3 totals 14 residues. The CDR3 reads CASSEGGRGEKLFF. The CDR3 coding sequence is TGTGCCAGCAGTGAAGGGGGGCGTGGGGAAAAACTGTTTTTT.

The genes are TRBV30 and TRBJ2-2, with 9 bases matching TRBD1. Germline V lookup: CDR1 GTSNPN, CDR2 SVGIG (reference sequence). The CDR3 is made up of 15 amino acids. V was clipped by 0 bases and J by 7 bases; unmatched bases: 6. CDR3 sequence: CAWSVNRGLVGELFF. The CDR3 DNA reads TGTGCCTGGAGTGTAAACAGGGGGCTTGTCGGGGAGCTGTTTTTT.

The V and J genes are TRBV27 and TRBJ2-7; TRBD2 is a possible D gene (6 bases). Per the germline V gene, CDR1 is MNHEY and CDR2 is SMNVEV (reference sequence). This CDR3 is built from 16 residues. The germline V and J ends were trimmed by 5 bases and 6 bases, with 23 bases remaining between them. CDR3 DNA: TGTGCCAGCAGTATCTCCCGGGACTTTAACGCCCGCGAGCAGTACTTC. This gives the protein CASSISRDFNAREQYF.

This chain links TRBV7-9 with TRBJ2-1; weak D call: TRBD1 (5 bases). Germline CDR1 and CDR2: SEHNR and FQNEAQ (reference sequence). This CDR3 region has 16 residues. V was clipped by 1 base and J by 0 bases, with 10 bases between them. CDR3 amino acids: CASSLVPGPSYNEQFF. DNA of the CDR3: TGTGCCAGCAGCTTAGTCCCAGGGCCCTCCTACAATGAGCAGTTCTTC. Full variable domain (remainder filled in from reference TRBV7-9 and TRBJ2-1): DTGVSQNPRHKITKRGQNVTFRCDPISEHNRLYWYRQTLGQGPEFLTYFQNEAQLEKSRLLSDRFSAERPKGSFSTLEIQRTEQGDSAMYLCASSLVPGPSYNEQFFGPGTRLTVL.

This rearrangement joins TRBV7-2 to TRBJ2-2; D is unresolved. Germline values: CDR1 SGHTA, CDR2 FQGNSA. The CDR3 loop spans 13 amino acids. Between the trimmed V and J ends, which lost 5 bases and 7 bases, there was a span of 11 bases. The CDR3 DNA is TGTGCCAGCAGCGTCAACAAGGGCGGGGAGCTGTTTTTT. Its protein is CASSVNKGGELFF. Filled out from reference TRBV7-2 and TRBJ2-2, the complete variable domain reads GAGVSQSPSNKVTEKGKDVELRCDPISGHTALYWYRQSLGQGLEFLIYFQGNSAPDKSGLPSDRFSAERTGGSVSTLTIQRTQQEDSAVYLCASSVNKGGELFFGEGSRLTVL.

As regards this clone: The sample carries other DNA sequences with the same CDR3. CDR3 nucleotides: TGTGCCAGTTCCCGGGACAGGGGCGATGAGCAGTTCTTC. It is translated as CASSRDRGDEQFF. The genes are TRBV19 and TRBJ2-1; 10 positions match TRBD1. CDR3 length equals 13 residues. CDR1 and CDR2 from the germline V gene are LNHDA and SQIVND (reference sequence). Germline trimming cut 8 bases from V and 8 bases from J; bases unmatched to any gene: 6.